The clone carrying this TCR beta chain was counted between two and nine times. The data are from a study of blood T cell repertoires in COVID-19. Looking at the study overall: The United States, Italy and Spain supplied acute and convalescent COVID-19 samples. T cells, B-cell-depleted T cells, or PBMCs provided the cDNA or gDNA that served as material.

CDR3 size: 12 residues. Trimming removed 2 bases at V and 3 bases at J, with 6 bases between. CDR1 is SGHRS and CDR2 is YFSETQ in the germline V gene. Authors' analysis steps: Estimated nucleated cell counts came from reference gene primer amplification. Generated by immunoSEQ multiplex PCR, the TCRdb table keeps only in-frame clones and is missing some. The V and J calls and clone size were taken over from that table, and D and trimming were inferred from the DNA. The table includes some 200,000 clones, around nine tenths detected once. Material: peripheral blood. V and J are TRBV5-1 and TRBJ2-7; TRBD2 might be the D (5 bases). The origin of this receptor is a man aged 70 or older with acute or convalescent COVID-19. The CDR3 DNA reads TGCGCCAGCAGCTTCGGGGTCTACGAGCAGTACTTC. Translation: CASSFGVYEQYF.